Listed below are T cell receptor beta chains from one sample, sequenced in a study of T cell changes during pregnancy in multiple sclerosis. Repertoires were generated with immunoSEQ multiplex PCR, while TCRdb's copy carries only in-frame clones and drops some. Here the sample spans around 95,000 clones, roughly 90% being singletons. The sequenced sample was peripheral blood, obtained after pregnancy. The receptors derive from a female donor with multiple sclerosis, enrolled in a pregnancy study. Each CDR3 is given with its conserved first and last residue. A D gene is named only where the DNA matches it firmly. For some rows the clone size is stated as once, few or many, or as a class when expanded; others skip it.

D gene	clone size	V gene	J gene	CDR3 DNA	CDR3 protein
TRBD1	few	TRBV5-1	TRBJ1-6	TGCGCCAGCAGCCCGGGACAGCTTAATTCACCCCTCCACTTT	CASSPGQLNSPLHF
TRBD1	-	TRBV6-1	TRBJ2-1	TGTGCCAGCAGTGTTCGGACAGGGGGTACGGCCGAGCAGTTCTTC	CASSVRTGGTAEQFF
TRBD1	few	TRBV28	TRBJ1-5	TGTGCCAGCAGAACAGGGGGCCGGCAGCCCCAGCATTTT	CASRTGGRQPQHF
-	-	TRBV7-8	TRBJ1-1	TGTGCCAGCAGCTACAGGGTCAACACTGAAGCTTTCTTT	CASSYRVNTEAFF
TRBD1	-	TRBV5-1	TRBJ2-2	TGCGCCAGCAGCTTGAGAGGGGGCATTTGGGACACCGGGGAGCTGTTTTTT	CASSLRGGIWDTGELFF
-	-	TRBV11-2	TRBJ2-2	TGTGCCAGCAGCTTAGATGGGCTAGCGCTGAACACCGGGGAGCTGTTTTTT	CASSLDGLALNTGELFF
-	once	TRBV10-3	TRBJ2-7	TGTGCCATCAGAGATACTTCCGAGCAGTACTTC	CAIRDTSEQYF
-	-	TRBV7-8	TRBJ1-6	TGTGCCAGCAGCTTAGCGGCCAGGGAATATAATTCACCCCTCCACTTT	CASSLAAREYNSPLHF
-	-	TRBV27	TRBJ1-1	TGTGCCAGCAGGGTGGGAGGTATGAACACTGAAGCTTTCTTT	CASRVGGMNTEAFF
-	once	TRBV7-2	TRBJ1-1	TGTGCCAGCAGCTTCGGACAGTTTTTGAACACTGAAGCTTTCTTT	CASSFGQFLNTEAFF
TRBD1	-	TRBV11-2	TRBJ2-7	TGTGCCAGCAGCACCTCGGACAGGGGGCCCTACGAGCAGTACTTC	CASSTSDRGPYEQYF
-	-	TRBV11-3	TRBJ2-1	TGTGCCAGCAGCTTAGGCCGTCCCAGGGATATTAACAATGAGCAGTTCTTC	CASSLGRPRDINNEQFF
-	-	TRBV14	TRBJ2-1	TGTGCCAGCAGCCAAGATCGATTTTTTCGCGGAGGGGATGAGCAGTTCTTC	CASSQDRFFRGGDEQFF
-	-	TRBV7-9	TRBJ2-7	TGTGCCAGCAGCTTAGCGACTTACGAGCAGTACTTC	CASSLATYEQYF
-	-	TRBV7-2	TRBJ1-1	TGTGCCAGCAGCCTAATTCAGGTGAACACTGAAGCTTTCTTT	CASSLIQVNTEAFF
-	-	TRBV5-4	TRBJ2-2	TGTGCCAGCAGCTTGGAGCGGGACACCGGGGAGCTGTTTTTT	CASSLERDTGELFF
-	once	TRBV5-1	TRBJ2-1	TGCGCCAGCAGCTTCTCTAGCACGCGTAACTACAATGAGCAGTTCTTC	CASSFSSTRNYNEQFF
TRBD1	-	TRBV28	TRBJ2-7	TGTGCCAGCAGGGTGACAGGGTATAGCTCCTACGAGCAGTACTTC	CASRVTGYSSYEQYF
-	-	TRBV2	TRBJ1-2	TGTGCCAGCAGGATGGGAGAGTTAAACTATGGCTACACCTTC	CASRMGELNYGYTF
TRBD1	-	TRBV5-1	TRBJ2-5	TGCGCCAGCAGCCCCCGACAGGGGGTAAGTGGAGAGACCCAGTACTTC	CASSPRQGVSGETQYF
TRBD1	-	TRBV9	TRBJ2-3	TGTGCCAGCAGCGGACGGACAGGGGGAAGGACAGATACGCAGTATTTT	CASSGRTGGRTDTQYF
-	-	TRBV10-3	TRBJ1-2	TGTGCCATCGTAGGGGGGGGCGACGACTATGGCTACACCTTC	CAIVGGGDDYGYTF
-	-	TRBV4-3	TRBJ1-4	TGCGCCAGCAGCCAAGATGGTCGCCGGGGGGATGAAAAACTGTTTTTT	CASSQDGRRGDEKLFF
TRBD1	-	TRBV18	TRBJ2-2	TGTGCCAGCTCATACGGACAGGGAAAGACCGGGGAGCTGTTTTTT	CASSYGQGKTGELFF
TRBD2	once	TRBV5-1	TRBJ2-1	TGCGCCAGCAGCTCCGGACTAGCGGGGCCTTACAATGAGCAGTTCTTC	CASSSGLAGPYNEQFF
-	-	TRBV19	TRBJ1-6	TGTGCCAGTAGTGAGGTTTACTATAATTCACCCCTCCACTTT	CASSEVYYNSPLHF
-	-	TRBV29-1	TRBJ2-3	TGCAGCGTTGAAGCAAGGGGTACTCAAGATACGCAGTATTTT	CSVEARGTQDTQYF
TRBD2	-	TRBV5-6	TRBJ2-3	TGTGCCAGCAGCTTGTATTTAGCGGGAGTCTTTGGTGCAGATACGCAGTATTTT	CASSLYLAGVFGADTQYF
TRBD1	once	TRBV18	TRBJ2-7	TGTGCCAGCTCACCCAGCTCGACAGGGGCCGGATACGAGCAGTACTTC	CASSPSSTGAGYEQYF
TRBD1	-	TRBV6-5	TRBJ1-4	TGTGCCTCAAAACAGGGGATAGAGGAAAAACTGTTTTTT	CASKQGIEEKLFF
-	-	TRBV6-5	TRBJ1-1	TGTGCCAGCAAACCCCGACACATTTTGAACACTGAAGCTTTCTTT	CASKPRHILNTEAFF
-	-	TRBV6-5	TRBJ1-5	TGTGCCAGCAGCGATCAGTATAGCAATCAGCCCCAGCATTTT	CASSDQYSNQPQHF
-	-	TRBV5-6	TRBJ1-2	TGTGCCAGCAGCTCCCGAACAGACTATGGCTACACCTTC	CASSSRTDYGYTF
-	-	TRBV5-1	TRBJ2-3	TGCGCCAGCAGCTTCCAAGATACGCAGTATTTT	CASSFQDTQYF
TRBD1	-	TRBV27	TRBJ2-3	TGTGCCAGCAGTCCGGACAGGGCCCTGAGCACAGATACGCAGTATTTT	CASSPDRALSTDTQYF
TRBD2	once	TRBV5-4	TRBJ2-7	TGTGCCAGCAGCTTGGCCGGTGGCGGGAGGGCCTACGAGCAGTACTTC	CASSLAGGGRAYEQYF
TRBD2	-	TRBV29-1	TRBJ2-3	TGCAGCGTGATAGCGGGAATTTTAGATACGCAGTATTTT	CSVIAGILDTQYF
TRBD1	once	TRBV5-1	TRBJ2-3	TGCGCCAGCAGCCCAGGACAGGGGATCTACACAGATACGCAGTATTTT	CASSPGQGIYTDTQYF
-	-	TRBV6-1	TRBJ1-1	TGTGCCAGCAGTGAATCGGCCAAGGCGGCTGCTTTCTTT	CASSESAKAAAFF
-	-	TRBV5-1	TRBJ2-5	TGCGCCAGCAGCTCGGGGATGGTGGGAGAGACCCAGTACTTC	CASSSGMVGETQYF
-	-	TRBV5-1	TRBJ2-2	TGCGCCAGCAGCTTGGATGGGGGGAAGCTGTTTTTT	CASSLDGGKLFF
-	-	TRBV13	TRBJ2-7	TGTGCCAGCAGCTCCAGGACACACTCCTACGAGCAGTACTTC	CASSSRTHSYEQYF
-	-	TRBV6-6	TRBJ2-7	TGTGCCAGCAGTTCCCCAATGGAGGGGAAGGGCGACGAGCAGTACTTC	CASSSPMEGKGDEQYF
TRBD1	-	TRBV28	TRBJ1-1	TGTGCCAGCAGTTCCCGACAGGGGGCAGTGACTGAAGCTTTCTTT	CASSSRQGAVTEAFF
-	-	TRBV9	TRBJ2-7	TGTGCCAGCAGCCCGAGTAGAAGTTACGAGCAGTACTTC	CASSPSRSYEQYF
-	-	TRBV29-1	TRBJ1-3	TGCAGCGTTGAGGAGGTCAGGGGAAACACCATATATTTT	CSVEEVRGNTIYF
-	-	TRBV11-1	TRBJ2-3	TGTGCCAGCCGGGGGACCACAGATACGCAGTATTTT	CASRGTTDTQYF
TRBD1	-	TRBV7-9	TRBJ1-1	TGTGCCAGCAGCCCAGGACAGGGTAACACTGAAGCTTTCTTT	CASSPGQGNTEAFF
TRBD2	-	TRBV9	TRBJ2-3	TGTGCCAGCAGCGTAGGCGGGAGCGGAACAGATACGCAGTATTTT	CASSVGGSGTDTQYF
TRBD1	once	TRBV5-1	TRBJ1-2	TGCGCCAGCAGCATCCTGACAGGGAGCGGGTATGGCTACACCTTC	CASSILTGSGYGYTF